Listed below are T cell receptor beta chains from one sample, sequenced in a study of blood T cell repertoires in COVID-19. Some clones are missing from TCRdb's copy, which holds only in-frame ones; the method was immunoSEQ multiplex PCR. The table lists tens of thousands of clones, about nine tenths of them singletons, with about 13% in the top ten. Input material: peripheral blood. These receptors all stem from a human donor in a cohort sampled during active COVID-19. The donor label of this sample is uncertain. Each CDR3 is given with its conserved first and last residue. Fields, in order: clone size, V gene, D gene, J gene, CDR3 protein, CDR3 DNA. The D gene is left open where the match is weak. The size field is filled for only some rows; it gives once, few, many or a size class.

.	TRBV12-5	TRBD1	TRBJ2-7	CASGETGVHEQYF	TGTGCTAGTGGCGAGACAGGGGTTCACGAGCAGTACTTC
.	TRBV6-6	TRBD1	TRBJ1-1	CASSYGQETMNTEAFF	TGTGCCAGCAGTTACGGACAGGAGACTATGAACACTGAAGCTTTCTTT
.	TRBV24-1	TRBD2	TRBJ2-3	CATSGTSGGADTQYF	TGTGCCACCAGTGGGACTAGCGGGGGGGCGGATACGCAGTATTTT
once	TRBV7-9	.	TRBJ2-7	CASSSSLPGEMQYF	TGTGCCAGCAGCTCGTCACTCCCGGGGGAAATGCAGTACTTC
.	TRBV28	TRBD2	TRBJ2-5	CASSSPSGGGKTQYF	TGTGCCAGCAGTTCCCCCAGCGGGGGAGGAAAGACCCAGTACTTC
.	TRBV11-3	.	TRBJ1-6	CASSRTQLECSSPLHF	TGTGCCAGCAGCCGTACACAGCTTGAATGTAGTTCACCCCTCCACTTT
.	TRBV9	.	TRBJ2-1	CASGLWNEQFF	TGTGCCAGCGGCCTCTGGAATGAGCAGTTCTTC
.	TRBV6-4	.	TRBJ2-3	CASSDGGRAGDTQYF	TGTGCCAGCAGTGACGGAGGGCGGGCTGGCGATACGCAGTATTTT
.	TRBV6-2/TRBV6-3	TRBD2	TRBJ2-1	CASSYGRGGYNEQFF	TGTGCCAGCAGTTACGGTCGGGGGGGCTACAATGAGCAGTTCTTC
.	TRBV2	.	TRBJ1-1	CASIWSGAGEAFF	TGTGCCAGCATTTGGTCAGGGGCCGGTGAAGCTTTCTTT
.	TRBV24-1	TRBD1	TRBJ2-5	CATGKGTGLGETQYF	TGTGCCACCGGGAAGGGGACAGGACTTGGAGAGACCCAGTACTTC
few	TRBV7-9	TRBD2	TRBJ2-3	CASSLGAISLAGDTDTQYF	TGTGCCAGCAGTCTTGGCGCAATCTCCCTAGCGGGGGACACAGATACGCAGTATTTT
.	TRBV7-2	TRBD1	TRBJ2-7	CASSLPGQSSYEQYF	TGTGCCAGCAGCTTACCGGGACAGAGCTCCTACGAGCAGTACTTC
.	TRBV6-2/TRBV6-3	.	TRBJ2-2	CASSYINSLANTGELFF	TGTGCCAGCAGTTATATAAACAGCTTAGCGAACACCGGGGAGCTGTTTTTT
.	TRBV6-1	.	TRBJ1-3	CASSEGGPDSGNTIYF	TGTGCCAGCAGTGAAGGGGGCCCGGACTCTGGAAACACCATATATTTT